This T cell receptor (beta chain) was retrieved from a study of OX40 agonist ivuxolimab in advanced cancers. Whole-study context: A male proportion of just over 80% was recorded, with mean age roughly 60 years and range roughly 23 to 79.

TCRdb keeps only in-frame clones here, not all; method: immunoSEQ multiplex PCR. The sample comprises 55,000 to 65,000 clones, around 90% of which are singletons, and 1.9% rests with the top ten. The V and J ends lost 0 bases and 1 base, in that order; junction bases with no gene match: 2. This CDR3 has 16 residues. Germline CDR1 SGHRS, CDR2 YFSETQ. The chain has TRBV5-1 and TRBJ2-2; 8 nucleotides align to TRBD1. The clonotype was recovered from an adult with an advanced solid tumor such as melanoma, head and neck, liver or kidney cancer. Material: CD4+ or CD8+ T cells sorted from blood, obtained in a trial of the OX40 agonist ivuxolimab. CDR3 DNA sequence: TGCGCCAGCAGCTTGGCCGGGACAGGGAACACCGGGGAGCTGTTTTTT. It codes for CASSLAGTGNTGELFF.